Sequencing of this T cell receptor (beta chain) was carried out in a study of blood T cell repertoires in COVID-19. The participants were between about 18 and 100 years old and came from under 25 US areas. Assignments of participants to cohorts depended upon their own reported clinical history. Clones were read by immunoSEQ multiplex PCR, and TCRdb kept only the in-frame ones, dropping some. The table has 320,000 or so clones, over 75% seen once; the top ten hold 5% to 6%. With 1 base removed from V and 0 bases from J, the gap between germline ends came to 16 bases. This CDR3 comprises 18 residues. Germline CDR1 reads SGHAT; CDR2 reads FQNNGV.

This TCR was recovered from a young man who had recovered from COVID-19. This chain connects TRBV11-2 to TRBJ1-5; D not certain. Sequencing was carried out using PBMCs or T cells enriched from blood (not recorded which). The CDR3 DNA follows: TGTGCCAGCAGCTTAGTATTAGAACTCCAATATAGCAATCAGCCCCAGCATTTT. Translated, it gives CASSLVLELQYSNQPQHF.